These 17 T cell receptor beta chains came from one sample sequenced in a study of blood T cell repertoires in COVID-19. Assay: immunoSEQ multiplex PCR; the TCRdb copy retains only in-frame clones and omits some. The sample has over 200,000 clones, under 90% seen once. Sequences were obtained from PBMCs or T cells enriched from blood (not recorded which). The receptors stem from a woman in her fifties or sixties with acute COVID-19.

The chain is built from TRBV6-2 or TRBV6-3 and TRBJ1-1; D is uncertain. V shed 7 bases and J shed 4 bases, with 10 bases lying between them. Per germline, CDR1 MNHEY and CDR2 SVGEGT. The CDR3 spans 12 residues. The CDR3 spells CASTPGPTEAFF. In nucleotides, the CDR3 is TGTGCCAGCACCCCTGGGCCCACTGAAGCTTTCTTT.

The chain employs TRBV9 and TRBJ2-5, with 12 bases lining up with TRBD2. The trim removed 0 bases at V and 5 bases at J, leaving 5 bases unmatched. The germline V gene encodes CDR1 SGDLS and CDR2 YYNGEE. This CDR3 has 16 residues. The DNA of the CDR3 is TGTGCCAGCAGCGTAGGGGCTAGCGGGGGGGTGGAGACCCAGTACTTC. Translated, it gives CASSVGASGGVETQYF.

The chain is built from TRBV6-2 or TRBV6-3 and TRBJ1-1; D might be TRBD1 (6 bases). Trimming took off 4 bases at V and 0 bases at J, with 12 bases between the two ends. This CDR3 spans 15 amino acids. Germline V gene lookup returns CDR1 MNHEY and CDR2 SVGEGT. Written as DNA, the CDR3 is TGTGCCAGCAGTTCTTGGACAGCTATGAACACTGAAGCTTTCTTT. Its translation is CASSSWTAMNTEAFF.

The CDR3 loop reads CATKGSAVSEVNEQFF. CDR3 in DNA: TGTGCCACCAAAGGCAGCGCAGTCTCGGAGGTCAATGAGCAGTTCTTC. The genes are TRBV24-1 and TRBJ2-1, with D perhaps matching TRBD2 (5 bases). The CDR3 is made up of 16 amino acids. In germline, CDR1 is KGHDR, CDR2 SFDVKD. V was trimmed by 8 bases and J by 6 bases, leaving 22 bases between them.

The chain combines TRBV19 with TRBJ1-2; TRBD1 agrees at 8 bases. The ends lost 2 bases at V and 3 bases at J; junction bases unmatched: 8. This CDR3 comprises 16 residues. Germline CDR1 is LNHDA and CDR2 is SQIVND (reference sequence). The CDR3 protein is CASSITPDRGHYGYTF. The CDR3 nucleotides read TGTGCCAGTAGTATAACCCCCGACAGGGGCCACTATGGCTACACCTTC.

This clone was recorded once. CDR3 bases: TGTGCCAGCAGTTTAATTGGGACTAGTAATGTCCTGTTCTTC. Its translation is CASSLIGTSNVLFF. The chain is built from TRBV28 and TRBJ2-1, with TRBD2 matching 8 bases. J lost 15 bases, V lost 2 bases, and 12 bases had no gene match. This CDR3 is built from 14 residues. The germline V gene has CDR1 MDHEN and CDR2 SYDVKM. The full variable domain, completed using reference TRBV28 and TRBJ2-1, is DVKVTQSSRYLVKRTGEKVFLECVQDMDHENMFWYRQDPGLGLRLIYFSYDVKMKEKGDIPEGYSVSREKKERFSLILESASTNQTSMYLCASSLIGTSNVLFFGPGTRLTVL.

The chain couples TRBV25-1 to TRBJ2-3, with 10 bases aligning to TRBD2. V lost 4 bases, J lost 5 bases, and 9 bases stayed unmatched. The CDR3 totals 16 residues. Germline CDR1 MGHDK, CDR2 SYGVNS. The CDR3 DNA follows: TGTGCCAGCAGTGGATACCTTTTAGCGGGGGGAGATACGCAGTATTTT. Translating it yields CASSGYLLAGGDTQYF.

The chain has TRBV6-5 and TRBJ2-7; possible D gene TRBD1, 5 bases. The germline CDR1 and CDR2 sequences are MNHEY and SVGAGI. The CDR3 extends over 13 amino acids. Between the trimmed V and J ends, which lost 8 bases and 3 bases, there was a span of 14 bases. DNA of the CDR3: TGTGCCAGCCGAGAAACAGGTGACTACGAGCAGTACTTC. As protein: CASRETGDYEQYF.

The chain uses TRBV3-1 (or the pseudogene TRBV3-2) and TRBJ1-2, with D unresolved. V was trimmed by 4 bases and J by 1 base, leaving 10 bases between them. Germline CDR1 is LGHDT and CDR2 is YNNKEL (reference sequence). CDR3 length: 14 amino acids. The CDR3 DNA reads TGTGCCAGCAGCCCCCCCGGGATTAACTATGGCTACACCTTC. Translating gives CASSPPGINYGYTF.

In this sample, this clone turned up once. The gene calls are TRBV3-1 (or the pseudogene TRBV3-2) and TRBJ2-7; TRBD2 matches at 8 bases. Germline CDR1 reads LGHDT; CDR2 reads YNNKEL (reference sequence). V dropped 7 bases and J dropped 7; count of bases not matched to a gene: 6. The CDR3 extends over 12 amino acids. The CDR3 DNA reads TGTGCCAGCACGGGAGGGAGTGGTGAGCAGTACTTC. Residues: CASTGGSGEQYF.

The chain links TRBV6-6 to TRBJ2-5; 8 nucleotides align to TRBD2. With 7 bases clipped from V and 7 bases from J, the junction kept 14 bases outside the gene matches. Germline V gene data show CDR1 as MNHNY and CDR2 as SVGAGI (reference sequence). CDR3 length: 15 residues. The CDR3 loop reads CASTYLGTSSGTQYF. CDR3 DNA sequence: TGTGCCAGCACCTACCTCGGGACTAGTTCGGGGACCCAGTACTTC.

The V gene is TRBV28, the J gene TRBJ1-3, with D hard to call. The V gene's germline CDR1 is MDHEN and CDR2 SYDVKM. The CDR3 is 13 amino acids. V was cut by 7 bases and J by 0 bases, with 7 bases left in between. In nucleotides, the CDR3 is TGTGCCAGCAATACTTACTCTGGAAACACCATATATTTT. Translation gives CASNTYSGNTIYF.

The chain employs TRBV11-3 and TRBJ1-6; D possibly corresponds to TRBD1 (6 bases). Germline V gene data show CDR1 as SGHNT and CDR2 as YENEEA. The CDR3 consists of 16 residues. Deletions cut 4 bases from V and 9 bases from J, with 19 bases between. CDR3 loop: CASSSTGFLGGSPLHF. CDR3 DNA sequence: TGTGCCAGCAGCTCAACAGGGTTTTTAGGGGGTTCACCCCTCCACTTT.

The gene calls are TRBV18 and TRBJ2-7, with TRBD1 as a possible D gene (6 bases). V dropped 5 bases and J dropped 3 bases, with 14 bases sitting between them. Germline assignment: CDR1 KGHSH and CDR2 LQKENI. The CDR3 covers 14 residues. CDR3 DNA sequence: TGTGCCAGCTCAGATGACAGGATCCTCTACGAGCAGTACTTC. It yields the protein CASSDDRILYEQYF.

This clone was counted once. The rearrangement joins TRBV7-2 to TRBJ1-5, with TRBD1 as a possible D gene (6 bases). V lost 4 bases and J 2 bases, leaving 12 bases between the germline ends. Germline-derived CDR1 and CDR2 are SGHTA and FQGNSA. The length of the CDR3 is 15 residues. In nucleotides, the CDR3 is TGTGCCAGCAGCTCGTCGACAGGCCGCAATCAGCCCCAGCATTTT. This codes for CASSSSTGRNQPQHF.

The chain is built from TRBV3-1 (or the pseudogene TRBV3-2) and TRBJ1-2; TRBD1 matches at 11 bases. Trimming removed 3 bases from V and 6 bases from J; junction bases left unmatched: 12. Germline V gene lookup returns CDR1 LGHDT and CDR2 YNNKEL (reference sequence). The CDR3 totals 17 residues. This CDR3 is CASSHLKGTGGRDGYTF. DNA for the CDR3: TGTGCCAGCAGCCACTTAAAAGGGACAGGGGGAAGGGATGGCTACACCTTC.

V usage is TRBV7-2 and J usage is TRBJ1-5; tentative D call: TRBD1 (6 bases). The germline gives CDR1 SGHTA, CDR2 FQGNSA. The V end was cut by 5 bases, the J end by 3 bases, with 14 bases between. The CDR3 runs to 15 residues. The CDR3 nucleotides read TGTGCCAGCAGCCCCCAAACAGGGTTCAATCAGCCCCAGCATTTT. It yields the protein CASSPQTGFNQPQHF.